One and the same sample provided the 7 T cell receptor beta chains below, sequenced in a study of blood T cell repertoires in COVID-19. The repertoire was sequenced with immunoSEQ multiplex PCR; TCRdb's copy has only in-frame clones and lacks some. The table lists about 130,000 clones, 84% of them singletons, with 44% in the top ten. The material sequenced was peripheral blood. The source is a human donor in a cohort sampled during active COVID-19.

This rearrangement joins TRBV4-2 to TRBJ2-2; TRBD2 matches at 10 bases. Germline V gene data show CDR1 as LGHNA and CDR2 as YNFKEQ. The ends lost 3 bases at V and 3 bases at J; junction bases unmatched: 4. This CDR3 contains 16 residues. In nucleotides, the CDR3 is TGTGCCAGCAGCCACAGCGGGGGGGCCTACACCGGGGAGCTGTTTTTT. Translating it yields CASSHSGGAYTGELFF.

In its sample, this clone was seen a few times. The chain recombines TRBV11-2 with TRBJ1-6, with D unresolved. Per the germline V gene, CDR1 is SGHAT and CDR2 is FQNNGV. The CDR3 spans 14 residues. The V end was cut by 5 bases, the J end by 7 bases, with 12 bases between. In DNA form, the CDR3 reads TGTGCCAGCAGCCTCACGACGGGAAATTCACCCCTCCACTTT. It yields the protein CASSLTTGNSPLHF.

This chain joins TRBV7-2 and TRBJ2-3, with TRBD2 matching 8 bases. V trimming: 5 bases; J trimming: 3 bases; junction bases outside the gene matches: 4. This CDR3 is 14 amino acids long. The V gene's germline CDR1 is SGHTA and CDR2 FQGNSA. The CDR3 DNA follows: TGTGCCAGCAGCGGTAGCGGGACGACAGATACGCAGTATTTT. Protein product: CASSGSGTTDTQYF. The full variable domain, with the rest looked up from reference TRBV7-2 and TRBJ2-3, is GAGVSQSPSNKVTEKGKDVELRCDPISGHTALYWYRQSLGQGLEFLIYFQGNSAPDKSGLPSDRFSAERTGGSVSTLTIQRTQQEDSAVYLCASSGSGTTDTQYFGPGTRLTVL.

The V gene is TRBV10-3, the J gene TRBJ1-6; 7 bases line up with TRBD1. In germline, CDR1 is ENHRY, CDR2 SYGVKD. J lost 7 bases, V lost 7 bases, and 7 bases had no gene match. CDR3 length: 14 amino acids. CDR3: CAIKAGTDNSPLHF. CDR3 sequence (DNA): TGTGCCATCAAGGCGGGGACAGACAATTCACCCCTCCACTTT.

The chain employs TRBV18 and TRBJ2-7; D possibly corresponds to TRBD1 (6 bases). This CDR3 has 13 amino acids. Germline CDR1 reads KGHSH; CDR2 reads LQKENI. The ends were cut back, 4 bases at V and 4 bases at J, with 11 bases in the middle. Here the CDR3 DNA reads TGTGCCAGCTCACGGACAGCCTCTTACGAGCAGTACGTC. Residues: CASSRTASYEQYV.

The sample holds a few counts of this clone. The chain links TRBV15 to TRBJ1-2, with a weak D call TRBD1 (6 bases). The ends were cut back, 5 bases at V and 2 bases at J, with 15 bases in the middle. This CDR3 comprises 15 residues. CDR1 and CDR2 from the germline V gene are LNHNV and YYDKDF (reference sequence). CDR3 protein: CATSPKAGANYGYTF. DNA for the CDR3: TGTGCCACCAGCCCAAAGGCGGGGGCGAACTATGGCTACACCTTC. Full variable domain (rest looked up from reference TRBV15 and TRBJ1-2): DAMVIQNPRYQVTQFGKPVTLSCSQTLNHNVMYWYQQKSSQAPKLLFHYYDKDFNNEADTPDNFQSRRPNTSFCFLDIRSPGLGDTAMYLCATSPKAGANYGYTFGSGTRLTVV.

This sequence joins TRBV29-1 and TRBJ1-4; the match to TRBD1 covers 11 bases. This CDR3 comprises 14 residues. Germline CDR1 reads SQVTM; CDR2 reads ANQGSEA. With V trimmed by 7 bases and J by 5 bases, 6 bases remained unmatched. The CDR3 region has the DNA TGCAGCGGCTTAGGGACAGGGGGGAATGAAAAACTGTTTTTT. This sequence encodes CSGLGTGGNEKLFF.